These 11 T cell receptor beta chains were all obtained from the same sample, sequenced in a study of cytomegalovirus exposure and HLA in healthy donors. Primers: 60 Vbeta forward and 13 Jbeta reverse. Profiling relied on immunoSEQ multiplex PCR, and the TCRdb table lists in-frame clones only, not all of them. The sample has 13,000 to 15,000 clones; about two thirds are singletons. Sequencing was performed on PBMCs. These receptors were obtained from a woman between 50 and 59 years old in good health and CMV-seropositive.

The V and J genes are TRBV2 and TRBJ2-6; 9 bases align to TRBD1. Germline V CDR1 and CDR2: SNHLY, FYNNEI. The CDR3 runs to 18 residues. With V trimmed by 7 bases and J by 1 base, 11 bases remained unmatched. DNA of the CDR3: TGTGCCAGCAACCCACTGGGACAGGGTCGTTCTGGGGCCAACGTCCTGACTTTC. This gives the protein CASNPLGQGRSGANVLTF.

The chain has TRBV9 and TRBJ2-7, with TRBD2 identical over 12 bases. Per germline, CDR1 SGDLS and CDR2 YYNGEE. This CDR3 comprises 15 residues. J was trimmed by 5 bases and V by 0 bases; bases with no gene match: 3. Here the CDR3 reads CASSVGTSGTDEQYF. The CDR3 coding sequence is TGTGCCAGCAGCGTAGGGACTAGCGGGACCGACGAGCAGTACTTC. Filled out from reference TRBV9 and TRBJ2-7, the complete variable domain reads DSGVTQTPKHLITATGQRVTLRCSPRSGDLSVYWYQQSLDQGLQFLIQYYNGEERAKGNILERFSAQQFPDLHSELNLSSLELGDSALYFCASSVGTSGTDEQYFGPGTRLTVT.

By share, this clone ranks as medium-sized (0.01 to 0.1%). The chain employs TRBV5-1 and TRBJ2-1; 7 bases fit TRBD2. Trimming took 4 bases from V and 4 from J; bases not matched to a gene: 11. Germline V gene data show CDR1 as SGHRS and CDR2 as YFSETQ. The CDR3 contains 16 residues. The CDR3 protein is CASSPGTTPSYNEQFF. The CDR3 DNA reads TGCGCCAGCAGCCCAGGGACTACGCCCTCATACAATGAGCAGTTCTTC.

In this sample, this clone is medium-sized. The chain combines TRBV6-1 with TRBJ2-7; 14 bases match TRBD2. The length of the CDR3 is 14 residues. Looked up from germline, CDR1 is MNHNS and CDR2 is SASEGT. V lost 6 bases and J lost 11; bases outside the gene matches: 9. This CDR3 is CASRAGTSGSGKYF. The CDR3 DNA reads TGTGCCAGCAGGGCCGGGACTAGCGGGAGCGGAAAGTACTTC.

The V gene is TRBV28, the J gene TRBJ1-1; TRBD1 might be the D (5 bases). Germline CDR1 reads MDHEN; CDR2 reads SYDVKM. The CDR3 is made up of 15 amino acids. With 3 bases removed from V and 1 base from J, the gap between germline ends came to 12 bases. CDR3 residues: CASSLTKRGNTEAFF. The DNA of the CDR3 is TGTGCCAGCAGTTTGACGAAAAGGGGGAACACTGAAGCTTTCTTT. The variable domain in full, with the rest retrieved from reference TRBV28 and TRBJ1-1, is DVKVTQSSRYLVKRTGEKVFLECVQDMDHENMFWYRQDPGLGLRLIYFSYDVKMKEKGDIPEGYSVSREKKERFSLILESASTNQTSMYLCASSLTKRGNTEAFFGQGTRLTVV.

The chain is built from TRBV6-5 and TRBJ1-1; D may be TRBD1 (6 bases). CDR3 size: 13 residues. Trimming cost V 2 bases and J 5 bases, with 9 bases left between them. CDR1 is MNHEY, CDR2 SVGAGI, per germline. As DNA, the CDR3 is TGTGCCAGCAGTTACGAGGGGGGGACTGAAGCTTTCTTT. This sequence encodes CASSYEGGTEAFF.

CDR3 in amino acids: CASSSTDGPEAFF. CDR3 DNA: TGTGCCAGCAGTTCGACAGATGGTCCTGAAGCTTTCTTT. The chain recombines TRBV27 with TRBJ1-1, with D possibly being TRBD1 (5 bases). The CDR3 covers 13 residues. Per germline, CDR1 MNHEY and CDR2 SMNVEV (reference sequence). Trimming shortened V by 4 bases and J by 6 bases, and 12 bases separated the two germline ends.

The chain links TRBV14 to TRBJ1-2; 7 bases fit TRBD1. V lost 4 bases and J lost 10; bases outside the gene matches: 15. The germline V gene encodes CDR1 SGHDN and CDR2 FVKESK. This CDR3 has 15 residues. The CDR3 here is CASSPHRLQGGFYTF. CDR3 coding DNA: TGTGCCAGCAGCCCCCACAGGCTTCAGGGGGGATTCTACACCTTC.

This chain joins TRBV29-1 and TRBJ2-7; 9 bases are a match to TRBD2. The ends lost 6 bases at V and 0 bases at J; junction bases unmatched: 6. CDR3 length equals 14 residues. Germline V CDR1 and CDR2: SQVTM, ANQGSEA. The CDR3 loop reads CSVTSSGNSYEQYF. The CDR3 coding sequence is TGCAGCGTCACCTCTAGCGGGAACTCCTACGAGCAGTACTTC.

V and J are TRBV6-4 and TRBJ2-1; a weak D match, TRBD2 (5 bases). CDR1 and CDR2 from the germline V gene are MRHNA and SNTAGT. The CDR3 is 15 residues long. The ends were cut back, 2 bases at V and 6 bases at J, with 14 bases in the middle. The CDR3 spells CASSDRGGGGNEQFF. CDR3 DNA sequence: TGTGCCAGCAGTGACAGAGGAGGAGGAGGCAATGAGCAGTTCTTC.

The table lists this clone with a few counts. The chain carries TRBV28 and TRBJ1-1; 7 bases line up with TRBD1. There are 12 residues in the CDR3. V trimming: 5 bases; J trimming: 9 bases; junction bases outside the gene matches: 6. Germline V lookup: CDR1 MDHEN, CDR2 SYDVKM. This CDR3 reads CASSLKTGKAFF. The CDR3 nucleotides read TGTGCCAGCAGTCTAAAGACAGGGAAAGCTTTCTTT.